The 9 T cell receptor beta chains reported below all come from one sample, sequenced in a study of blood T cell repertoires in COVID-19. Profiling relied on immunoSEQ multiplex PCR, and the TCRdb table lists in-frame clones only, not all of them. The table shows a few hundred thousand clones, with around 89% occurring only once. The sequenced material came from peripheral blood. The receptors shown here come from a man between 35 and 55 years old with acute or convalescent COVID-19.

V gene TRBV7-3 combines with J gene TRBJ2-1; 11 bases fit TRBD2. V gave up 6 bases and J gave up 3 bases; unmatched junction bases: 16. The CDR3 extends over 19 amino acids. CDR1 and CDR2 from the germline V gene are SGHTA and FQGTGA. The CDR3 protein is CASRIRGGRLAGGYNEQFF. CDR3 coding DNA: TGTGCCAGCAGGATAAGAGGTGGCCGTCTAGCGGGAGGCTACAATGAGCAGTTCTTC.

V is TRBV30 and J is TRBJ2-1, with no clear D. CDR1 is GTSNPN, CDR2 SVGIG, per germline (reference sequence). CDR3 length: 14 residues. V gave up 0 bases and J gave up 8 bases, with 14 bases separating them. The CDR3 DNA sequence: TGTGCCTGGAGTGTAAATCTCCGAGAGGATGAGCAGTTCTTC. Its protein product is CAWSVNLREDEQFF.

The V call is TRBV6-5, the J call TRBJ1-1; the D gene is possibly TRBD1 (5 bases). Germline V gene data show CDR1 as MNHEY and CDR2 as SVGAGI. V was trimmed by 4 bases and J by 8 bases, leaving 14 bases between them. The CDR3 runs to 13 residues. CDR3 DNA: TGTGCCAGCAGTTCTCCCGCCCGGACAGAAGCTTTCTTT. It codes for CASSSPARTEAFF.

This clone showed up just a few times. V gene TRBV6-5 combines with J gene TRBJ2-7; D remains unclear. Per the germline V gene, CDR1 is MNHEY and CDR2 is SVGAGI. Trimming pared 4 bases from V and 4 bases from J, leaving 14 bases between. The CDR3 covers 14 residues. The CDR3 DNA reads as TGTGCCAGCAGTTCAAGTAGGAGCCAATACGAGCAGTACTTC. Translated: CASSSSRSQYEQYF.

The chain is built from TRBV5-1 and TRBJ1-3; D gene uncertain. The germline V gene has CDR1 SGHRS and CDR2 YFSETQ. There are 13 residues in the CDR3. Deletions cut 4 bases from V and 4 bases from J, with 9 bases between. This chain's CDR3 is CASSKERGNTIYF. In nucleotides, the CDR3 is TGCGCCAGCAGCAAGGAGAGAGGAAACACCATATATTTT.

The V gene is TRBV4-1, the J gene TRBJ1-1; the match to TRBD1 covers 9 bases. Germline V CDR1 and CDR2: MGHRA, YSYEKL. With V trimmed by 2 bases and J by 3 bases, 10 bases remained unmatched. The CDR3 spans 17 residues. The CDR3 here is CASSQLLTGGSDTEAFF. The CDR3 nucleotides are TGCGCCAGCAGCCAACTTCTGACAGGGGGAAGTGACACTGAAGCTTTCTTT.

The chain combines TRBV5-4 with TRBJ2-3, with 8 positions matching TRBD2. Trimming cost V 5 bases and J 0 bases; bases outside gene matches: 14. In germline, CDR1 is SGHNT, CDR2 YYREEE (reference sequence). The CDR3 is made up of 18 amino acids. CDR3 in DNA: TGTGCCAGCAGTCGAGGGGGTAGTCTAGCGGGTAGCACAGATACGCAGTATTTT. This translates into CASSRGGSLAGSTDTQYF.

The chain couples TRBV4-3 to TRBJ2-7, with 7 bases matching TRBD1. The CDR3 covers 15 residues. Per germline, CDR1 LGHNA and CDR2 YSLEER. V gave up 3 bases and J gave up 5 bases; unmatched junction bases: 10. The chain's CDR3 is CASSQGTGVKDEQYF. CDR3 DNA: TGCGCCAGCAGCCAGGGAACAGGGGTAAAAGACGAGCAGTACTTC.

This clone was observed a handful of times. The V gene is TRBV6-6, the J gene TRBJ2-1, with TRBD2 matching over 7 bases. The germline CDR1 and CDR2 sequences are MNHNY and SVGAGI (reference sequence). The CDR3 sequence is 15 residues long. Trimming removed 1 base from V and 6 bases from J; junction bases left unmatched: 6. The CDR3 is CASSYFLGGRNEQFF. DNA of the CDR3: TGTGCCAGCAGTTACTTTTTGGGAGGGCGCAATGAGCAGTTCTTC.